These 20 T cell receptor beta chains came from one sample sequenced in a study of blood T cell repertoires in COVID-19. The protocol was immunoSEQ multiplex PCR, while the TCRdb copy is restricted to in-frame clones and leaves out a portion. This table holds 70,000 or so clones, 90% found once. The specimen sequenced was peripheral blood. The receptor source for this set is an elderly woman with active COVID-19.

The genes are TRBV5-8 and TRBJ2-3, with D possibly matching TRBD2 (6 bases). V lost 0 bases to trimming and J lost 6 bases, with 8 bases between them. Germline V CDR1 and CDR2: SGHTS, YDEGEE. This CDR3 comprises 13 residues. The CDR3 is CASSLEGTDTQYF. The CDR3 nucleotides read TGTGCCAGCAGCTTGGAGGGGACTGATACGCAGTATTTT.

This clone was seen a single time. The CDR3 bases are TGTGCCAGCAGACGAGGGTCAGGATCGAACACCGGGGAGCTGTTTTTT. Translating gives CASRRGSGSNTGELFF. V gene TRBV28 combines with J gene TRBJ2-2; D perhaps matches TRBD2 (5 bases). The CDR3 runs 16 residues. V was trimmed by 6 bases and J by 0 bases, leaving 14 bases between them. Germline values: CDR1 MDHEN, CDR2 SYDVKM.

V is TRBV24-1 and J is TRBJ2-3; TRBD1 aligns across 7 bases. The CDR3 consists of 16 residues. CDR1 is KGHDR, CDR2 SFDVKD, per germline. Germline trimming cut 2 bases from V and 1 base from J; bases unmatched to any gene: 5. The CDR3 loop is CATSDSRQGGTDTQYF. As DNA, the CDR3 is TGTGCCACCAGTGATTCCCGGCAGGGGGGCACAGATACGCAGTATTTT.

J is TRBJ1-3 and V is TRBV19; no definite D call. CDR3 length equals 13 residues. V was shortened by 7 bases and J by 3 bases, with 10 bases between the two germline ends. Germline CDR1 LNHDA, CDR2 SQIVND (reference sequence). The CDR3 DNA reads TGTGCCAGTACCCCTGAGGGTGGAAACACCATATATTTT. Translating it yields CASTPEGGNTIYF.

The chain recombines TRBV18 with TRBJ2-1; 12 positions match TRBD2. CDR3 length equals 16 residues. With 6 bases clipped from V and 7 bases from J, the junction kept 10 bases outside the gene matches. Germline lookup yields CDR1 KGHSH and CDR2 LQKENI. CDR3 loop: CASSGDLAGGRNEQFF. DNA of the CDR3: TGTGCCAGCTCTGGCGACCTAGCGGGAGGGAGGAATGAGCAGTTCTTC.

This clone occurred once. The V and J genes are TRBV5-1 and TRBJ1-5, with D perhaps TRBD1 (5 bases). The CDR3 covers 15 residues. Trimming pared 0 bases from V and 2 bases from J, leaving 9 bases between. Germline values: CDR1 SGHRS, CDR2 YFSETQ. The CDR3 reads CASSLDQGGNQPQHF. As DNA, the CDR3 is TGCGCCAGCAGCTTGGACCAAGGGGGCAATCAGCCCCAGCATTTT.

CDR3 DNA: TGCGCCAGCAGCTTTAGCCTAGCGGGAGTTCCCGGGGAGCTGTTTTTT. It specifies CASSFSLAGVPGELFF. The chain joins TRBV5-1 to TRBJ2-2; 10 bases are shared with TRBD2. The J segment lost 6 bases and the V segment lost 2 bases, leaving 7 bases of the junction unmatched. Germline V gene sequence: CDR1 SGHRS, CDR2 YFSETQ. There are 16 residues in the CDR3.

This clone has only one observation. V gene TRBV18 combines with J gene TRBJ2-3; 13 positions match TRBD2. Germline V gene data show CDR1 as KGHSH and CDR2 as LQKENI. This CDR3 is built from 16 residues. V dropped 4 bases and J dropped 2; count of bases not matched to a gene: 3. This chain's CDR3 is CASSLGTSGNTDTQYF. The CDR3 nucleotides read TGTGCCAGCTCACTCGGGACTAGCGGGAACACAGATACGCAGTATTTT.

V usage is TRBV6-5 and J usage is TRBJ1-3; D is perhaps TRBD1 (6 bases). The CDR3 length is 13 residues. The V gene's germline CDR1 is MNHEY and CDR2 SVGAGI. Between the trimmed V and J ends, which lost 7 bases and 3 bases, there was a span of 10 bases. The DNA for the CDR3 is TGTGCCAGCAATACAGGGATTGGAAACACCATATATTTT. This translates into CASNTGIGNTIYF.

Here the CDR3 DNA reads TGTGCCAGCAGCTTATCGTTCGGGGAGCTGTTTTTT. Residues: CASSLSFGELFF. This rearrangement joins TRBV5-6 to TRBJ2-2; no clear D. This CDR3 comprises 12 residues. Looked up from germline, CDR1 is SGHDT and CDR2 is YYEEEE. Deletions cut 2 bases from V and 7 bases from J, with 6 bases between. Combining the CDR3 with reference TRBV5-6 and TRBJ2-2 gives the whole variable domain DAGVTQSPTHLIKTRGQQVTLRCSPKSGHDTVSWYQQALGQGPQFIFQYYEEEERQRGNFPDRFSGHQFPNYSSELNVNALLLGDSALYLCASSLSFGELFFGEGSRLTVL.

This sequence joins TRBV18 and TRBJ2-5; D remains unclear. This CDR3 spans 12 amino acids. CDR1 is KGHSH, CDR2 LQKENI, per germline. V gave up 5 bases and J gave up 2 bases, with 6 bases separating them. The chain's CDR3 is CASSESQETQYF. DNA of the CDR3: TGTGCCAGCTCAGAGAGTCAAGAGACCCAGTACTTC.

The gene calls are TRBV6-2 or TRBV6-3 and TRBJ2-7; 10 bases line up with TRBD2. Trimming took 2 bases from V and 4 from J; bases not matched to a gene: 5. Per germline, CDR1 MNHEY and CDR2 SVGEGT. This CDR3 comprises 15 residues. CDR3 in amino acids: CASSYPLAGAYEQYF. CDR3 in DNA: TGTGCCAGCAGTTACCCCCTAGCGGGAGCTTACGAGCAGTACTTC.

The genes are TRBV2 and TRBJ2-1; 10 bases are a match to TRBD1. Per the germline V gene, CDR1 is SNHLY and CDR2 is FYNNEI. CDR3 size: 13 residues. V trimming: 8 bases; J trimming: 9 bases; junction bases outside the gene matches: 7. In DNA, the CDR3 is TGTGCCAGCGGTCGACAGGGGGCGGGTGAGCAGTTCTTC. It specifies CASGRQGAGEQFF.

This clone came up a few times. The chain carries TRBV27 and TRBJ2-7; D uncertain. Germline assignment: CDR1 MNHEY and CDR2 SMNVEV (reference sequence). With 4 bases removed from V and 6 bases from J, the gap between germline ends came to 16 bases. The CDR3 sequence is 14 residues long. The CDR3, as DNA: TGTGCCAGCAGTTCCAGCGTTTTGGCACTCGAGCAGTACTTC. This translates into CASSSSVLALEQYF.

The table lists this clone with a count of one. This rearrangement joins TRBV5-8 to TRBJ2-7, with D possibly TRBD1 on 6 matching bases. The CDR3 consists of 13 residues. CDR1 SGHTS and CDR2 YDEGEE come from the germline V gene. V was shortened by 0 bases and J by 2 bases, with 6 bases between the two germline ends. CDR3 coding DNA: TGTGCCAGCAGCTTGGAGGGGGCCTACGAGCAGTACTTC. This sequence encodes CASSLEGAYEQYF.

This chain links TRBV28 with TRBJ2-7; 7 nucleotides line up with TRBD1. The germline CDR1 and CDR2 sequences are MDHEN and SYDVKM. The ends lost 7 bases at V and 8 bases at J; junction bases unmatched: 17. The CDR3 spans 15 residues. The CDR3 DNA follows: TGTGCCAGCACTTCACGAGAGGGGGCGTTTGGGAAGCAGTACTTC. This translates into CASTSREGAFGKQYF.

The chain uses TRBV4-1 and TRBJ2-7; D perhaps matches TRBD2 (5 bases). Germline V gene data show CDR1 as MGHRA and CDR2 as YSYEKL. Deletions cut 4 bases from V and 3 bases from J, with 16 bases between. This CDR3 spans 15 amino acids. The CDR3 DNA follows: TGCGCCAGCAGCCGCGGGCCCGGGAAAATCTACGAGCAGTACTTC. It yields the protein CASSRGPGKIYEQYF.

The rearrangement joins TRBV7-8 to TRBJ1-4, with TRBD1 identical over 8 bases. This CDR3 has 15 amino acids. Germline-derived CDR1 and CDR2 are SGHVS and FQNEAQ. After removal of 5 bases from V and 1 base from J, the junction contained 3 bases not matched to a gene. The CDR3 coding sequence is TGTGCCAGCAGCCGAGACAGGGGAACTAATGAAAAACTGTTTTTT. It is translated as CASSRDRGTNEKLFF. Combining the CDR3 with reference TRBV7-8 and TRBJ1-4 gives the whole variable domain GAGVSQSPRYKVAKRGQDVALRCDPISGHVSLFWYQQALGQGPEFLTYFQNEAQLDKSGLPSDRFFAERPEGSVSTLKIQRTQQEDSAVYLCASSRDRGTNEKLFFGSGTQLSVL.

The V call is TRBV3-1 (or the pseudogene TRBV3-2), the J call TRBJ1-3; perhaps TRBD1 as D (5 bases). The CDR3 sequence is 16 residues long. Trimming cost V 4 bases and J 4 bases, with 17 bases left between them. In germline, CDR1 is LGHDT, CDR2 YNNKEL (reference sequence). The CDR3 region is CASSPFSAGNGNTIYF. CDR3 DNA: TGTGCCAGCAGCCCTTTCTCCGCAGGGAACGGAAACACCATATATTTT.

The chain combines TRBV6-2 or TRBV6-3 with TRBJ2-2, with TRBD2 as a possible D gene (5 bases). V was cut by 6 bases and J by 0 bases, with 8 bases left in between. CDR3 length: 14 amino acids. CDR1 and CDR2 (germline): MNHEY, SVGEGT. The CDR3 spells CASSSGANTGELFF. The CDR3 coding sequence is TGTGCCAGCAGCTCCGGGGCGAACACCGGGGAGCTGTTTTTT.